A few counts support the clone carrying this T cell receptor beta chain. These data are taken from a study of control samples from healthy donors and cancer patients. Trimming cost V 2 bases and J 0 bases, with 4 bases left between them. Germline-derived CDR1 and CDR2 are SGHTA and FQGNSA. The CDR3 contains 13 residues. Assay used: immunoSEQ multiplex PCR; TCRdb lists only in-frame clones, some missing. The table includes fewer than 60,000 clones, approximately 86% detected once. This clonotype was obtained from a woman between 50 and 59 years old with lung cancer. This chain connects TRBV7-2 to TRBJ1-2; unclear D gene. Sequenced material: PBMCs. CDR3 residues: CASSLNANYGYTF. CDR3 nucleotide sequence: TGTGCCAGCAGCTTAAACGCTAACTATGGCTACACCTTC.